The present T cell receptor beta chain was sequenced within a study of shared clonotypes between healthy human individuals. The V end lost 3 bases, the J end lost 3 bases, and 8 bases lay between the germline ends. This CDR3 has 13 amino acids. Germline CDR1 and CDR2: LNHDA and SQIVND (reference sequence). TCRdb's table, derived via immunoSEQ multiplex PCR, lists solely in-frame clones and lacks some. The repertoire holds 950,000 to 1,100,000 clones, with around 75% as singletons. Sequenced input: memory CD4+ T cells sorted from blood. Subset described: CD45RA-negative fraction. The TCR was taken from a man between 18 and 29 years old in good health. The rearrangement uses TRBV19 and TRBJ1-2, with D possibly TRBD1 on 6 matching bases. Here the CDR3 reads CASSMSGDYGYTF. CDR3 DNA: TGTGCCAGTAGTATGTCAGGGGACTATGGCTACACCTTC.